The T cell receptor beta chain under discussion was sequenced for a study of T cells in Graves' hyperthyroidism and ophthalmopathy. Germline V CDR1 and CDR2: MDHEN, SYDVKM. Trimming cost V 7 bases and J 5 bases, with 17 bases left between them. The CDR3 length is 14 residues. TCR beta CDR3 sequences were amplified from RNA transcripts. The HTBI primer set served for first-round RT-PCR of the TCR CDR3. TCRdb independently ran MiXCR on the multiplex PCR reads; one entry per CDR3 protein. The table has about half a million distinct CDR3 sequences, around a quarter seen once. This clonotype was counted only a few times.

Material: blood. This receptor was obtained from a woman aged 30 to 39 with Graves' ophthalmopathy. The rearrangement joins TRBV28 to TRBJ1-1; a weak D match, TRBD1 (6 bases). In DNA form, the CDR3 reads TGTGCCAGCACTATTGGGGGCAGGGGAACTGAAGCTTTCTTT. Translating gives CASTIGGRGTEAFF.